These T cell receptor beta chains were read from a single sample in a study of cytomegalovirus exposure and HLA in healthy donors. Sequencing used immunoSEQ multiplex PCR; TCRdb keeps in-frame clones, though not all of them. This sample has around 72,000 clones, with 70% to 80% found just once. Input material: PBMCs. The receptors were sampled from a man aged 50 or older in good health and CMV-seronegative. Each CDR3 is given with its conserved first and last residue. A D gene is named only where the DNA matches it firmly. Clone size is not always given. Where it is, it says once, few, many or a class for expanded clones.

J gene: TRBJ1-1
D gene: -
V gene: TRBV4-1
clone size: -
CDR3 DNA: TGCGCCAGCAGCCTCGCCATGACGGGGAACACTGAAGCTTTCTTT
CDR3 protein: CASSLAMTGNTEAFF

J gene: TRBJ1-2
D gene: -
V gene: TRBV27
clone size: -
CDR3 DNA: TGTGCCAGCATGTCGTCGTTGGGCTACACCTTC
CDR3 protein: CASMSSLGYTF

J gene: TRBJ2-7
D gene: TRBD1
V gene: TRBV30
clone size: once
CDR3 DNA: TGTGCCTGGAGGGACAGGGTAGGGACCTACGAGCAGTACTTC
CDR3 protein: CAWRDRVGTYEQYF

J gene: TRBJ1-2
D gene: -
V gene: TRBV7-2
clone size: few
CDR3 DNA: TGTGCCAGCAGCCGCCTTTCAGTGGGCGGGACCGATGGCTACACCTTC
CDR3 protein: CASSRLSVGGTDGYTF

J gene: TRBJ1-3
D gene: -
V gene: TRBV9
clone size: -
CDR3 DNA: TGTGCCAGCAGCTCTCGATCGGGGACTACAGCGGGCTCTGGAAACACCATATATTTT
CDR3 protein: CASSSRSGTTAGSGNTIYF

J gene: TRBJ2-1
D gene: TRBD2
V gene: TRBV2
clone size: few
CDR3 DNA: TGTGCCAGCATACTAGCGGGAGAAAGAGATGAGCAGTTCTTC
CDR3 protein: CASILAGERDEQFF

J gene: TRBJ1-1
D gene: -
V gene: TRBV18
clone size: -
CDR3 DNA: TGTGCCAGCTCCAAAGGACAAAAGAACACTGAAGCTTTCTTT
CDR3 protein: CASSKGQKNTEAFF

J gene: TRBJ1-2
D gene: TRBD1
V gene: TRBV5-6
clone size: many
CDR3 DNA: TGTGCCAGCAGCATGGAAGGGACAGGGGTTATTGGTGGCTACACCTTC
CDR3 protein: CASSMEGTGVIGGYTF

J gene: TRBJ1-2
D gene: -
V gene: TRBV7-8
clone size: -
CDR3 DNA: TGTGCCAGCAGCTCCACTACGATGAGGGGTCGGGAGGGCTACACCTTC
CDR3 protein: CASSSTTMRGREGYTF

J gene: TRBJ1-1
D gene: -
V gene: TRBV5-5
clone size: -
CDR3 DNA: TGTGCCAGCAGCTTATTAGCCTCGGGCACTGAAGCTTTCTTT
CDR3 protein: CASSLLASGTEAFF

J gene: TRBJ1-1
D gene: -
V gene: TRBV29-1
clone size: -
CDR3 DNA: TGCAGCGTTCACAGACGGGAGAACACTGAAGCTTTCTTT
CDR3 protein: CSVHRRENTEAFF

J gene: TRBJ1-3
D gene: TRBD1
V gene: TRBV27
clone size: few
CDR3 DNA: TGTGCCCCACGGACAGGGTTGTCCAGCTCTGGAAACACCATATATTTT
CDR3 protein: CAPRTGLSSSGNTIYF

J gene: TRBJ2-7
D gene: TRBD2
V gene: TRBV11-3
clone size: -
CDR3 DNA: TGTGCCAGCAGCCGGGGGGGTCCCGAGTCCCACGAGCAGTACTTC
CDR3 protein: CASSRGGPESHEQYF

J gene: TRBJ1-1
D gene: TRBD1
V gene: TRBV6-5
clone size: few
CDR3 DNA: TGTGCCAGCAGGATACACAGGGGGGGGTTCACTGAAGCTTTCTTT
CDR3 protein: CASRIHRGGFTEAFF

J gene: TRBJ1-1
D gene: -
V gene: TRBV19
clone size: -
CDR3 DNA: TGTGCCAGTAGTATTGGCCCAGGCGTAAACACTGAAGCTTTCTTT
CDR3 protein: CASSIGPGVNTEAFF

J gene: TRBJ1-1
D gene: TRBD1
V gene: TRBV6-1
clone size: once
CDR3 DNA: TGTGCCAGCAGTGAGGCCCAGACAGGGCGCACTGAAGCTTTCTTT
CDR3 protein: CASSEAQTGRTEAFF

J gene: TRBJ1-5
D gene: -
V gene: TRBV7-2
clone size: -
CDR3 DNA: TGTGCCAGCAGCTTTTCGAGTAGTAACAATCAGCCCCAGCATTTT
CDR3 protein: CASSFSSSNNQPQHF

J gene: TRBJ1-4
D gene: -
V gene: TRBV30
clone size: -
CDR3 DNA: TGTGCCTGGAACCTGTGGGCTGATAGGGAAAAACTGTTTTTT
CDR3 protein: CAWNLWADREKLFF

J gene: TRBJ1-5
D gene: -
V gene: TRBV30
clone size: -
CDR3 DNA: TGTGCCTGGAGTCCCGGGACACACAATCAGCCCCAGCATTTT
CDR3 protein: CAWSPGTHNQPQHF

J gene: TRBJ2-1
D gene: TRBD2
V gene: TRBV5-1
clone size: -
CDR3 DNA: TGCGCCAGCAGCTTGGGGGCACTAGCGGGAGTTGGAGAGCAGTTCTTC
CDR3 protein: CASSLGALAGVGEQFF

J gene: TRBJ2-1
D gene: -
V gene: TRBV27
clone size: few
CDR3 DNA: TGTGCCAGCAGCTTTTTGGGGGCTATTCGAAATGAGCAGTTCTTC
CDR3 protein: CASSFLGAIRNEQFF

J gene: TRBJ2-2
D gene: TRBD2
V gene: TRBV29-1
clone size: -
CDR3 DNA: TGCAGCGCCCGGACTAGCGGGAGTCCTGGGGAGCTGTTTTTT
CDR3 protein: CSARTSGSPGELFF

J gene: TRBJ1-2
D gene: -
V gene: TRBV19
clone size: -
CDR3 DNA: TGTGCCAGTAACCCTCGGACAGAGAACTATGGCTACACCTTC
CDR3 protein: CASNPRTENYGYTF

J gene: TRBJ2-1
D gene: -
V gene: TRBV5-4
clone size: few
CDR3 DNA: TGTGCCAGCAGCCCCCCGGGGGTGAATCCCACTGAGCAGTTCTTC
CDR3 protein: CASSPPGVNPTEQFF

J gene: TRBJ1-1
D gene: -
V gene: TRBV7-9
clone size: -
CDR3 DNA: TGTGCCAGCAGCTTAGCGGAGATAAACACTGAAGCTTTCTTT
CDR3 protein: CASSLAEINTEAFF

J gene: TRBJ2-7
D gene: -
V gene: TRBV2
clone size: few
CDR3 DNA: TGTGCCTGTCACAGGGAACCCTACGAGCAGTACTTC
CDR3 protein: CACHREPYEQYF

J gene: TRBJ1-5
D gene: -
V gene: TRBV19
clone size: -
CDR3 DNA: TGTGCCAGTACAGGGGCCCGAGGCCAGCCCCAGCATTTT
CDR3 protein: CASTGARGQPQHF

J gene: TRBJ1-1
D gene: TRBD1
V gene: TRBV7-9
clone size: -
CDR3 DNA: TGTGCCAGCAGCTTGGACGGGACAGTGAACACTGAAGCTTTCTTT
CDR3 protein: CASSLDGTVNTEAFF

J gene: TRBJ2-7
D gene: TRBD1
V gene: TRBV5-1
clone size: -
CDR3 DNA: TGCGCCAGCAGCTCCGGGACAGGGAACGAGCAGTACTTC
CDR3 protein: CASSSGTGNEQYF

J gene: TRBJ2-7
D gene: -
V gene: TRBV30
clone size: once
CDR3 DNA: TGTGCCTGGAGTCTAAGAGGCGAGCAGTACTTC
CDR3 protein: CAWSLRGEQYF

J gene: TRBJ1-2
D gene: TRBD1
V gene: TRBV18
clone size: few
CDR3 DNA: TGTGCCAGCTCACCCCGGGACAGAAACTTCCATGGCTACACCTTC
CDR3 protein: CASSPRDRNFHGYTF

J gene: TRBJ1-4
D gene: -
V gene: TRBV7-9
clone size: -
CDR3 DNA: TGTGCCAGCAGTTCCGGGCCCGGCGGGGGTGAAAAACTGTTTTTT
CDR3 protein: CASSSGPGGGEKLFF

J gene: TRBJ1-5
D gene: TRBD1
V gene: TRBV5-8
clone size: -
CDR3 DNA: TGTGCCAGCAGCTTGGGCAGGGGGGCCCCCAGCCGTCGGCCCCAGCATTTT
CDR3 protein: CASSLGRGAPSRRPQHF

J gene: TRBJ2-2
D gene: TRBD1
V gene: TRBV30
clone size: -
CDR3 DNA: TGTGCCTGGAGTGTACTCGGGACAGGGAGAACCGGGGAGCTGTTTTTT
CDR3 protein: CAWSVLGTGRTGELFF

J gene: TRBJ1-5
D gene: TRBD1
V gene: TRBV19
clone size: -
CDR3 DNA: TGTGCCAGTAGGGGGGTGAGACAGGGAAGCAATCAGCCCCAGCATTTT
CDR3 protein: CASRGVRQGSNQPQHF

J gene: TRBJ1-1
D gene: -
V gene: TRBV28
clone size: -
CDR3 DNA: TGTGCCAGCAGCCTGGGGGGGGGCACTGAAGCTTTCTTT
CDR3 protein: CASSLGGGTEAFF

J gene: TRBJ1-1
D gene: -
V gene: TRBV6-6
clone size: -
CDR3 DNA: TGTGCCAGCAGTTACGGGGGCGGGAACACTGAAGCTTTCTTT
CDR3 protein: CASSYGGGNTEAFF

J gene: TRBJ1-5
D gene: TRBD1
V gene: TRBV6-1
clone size: -
CDR3 DNA: TGTGCCAGCAGTGGAGACAGGGCTAGCAATCAGCCCCAGCATTTT
CDR3 protein: CASSGDRASNQPQHF

J gene: TRBJ2-2
D gene: -
V gene: TRBV5-6
clone size: -
CDR3 DNA: TGTGCCAGCAGCCCTAACACCGGGGAGCTGTTTTTT
CDR3 protein: CASSPNTGELFF

J gene: TRBJ2-3
D gene: TRBD1
V gene: TRBV6-5
clone size: -
CDR3 DNA: TGTGCCAGCAGTCAGTGGGACAGGGACACAGATACGCAGTATTTT
CDR3 protein: CASSQWDRDTDTQYF

J gene: TRBJ2-5
D gene: TRBD2
V gene: TRBV7-9
clone size: once
CDR3 DNA: TGTGCCAGCAGCTTAGGGCTAGCGGGAGTAGAGACCCAGTACTTC
CDR3 protein: CASSLGLAGVETQYF

J gene: TRBJ1-1
D gene: TRBD1
V gene: TRBV6-1
clone size: -
CDR3 DNA: TGTGCCAGCAGTCTCCAGACAGGGTGGAAGACTGAAGCTTTCTTT
CDR3 protein: CASSLQTGWKTEAFF

J gene: TRBJ1-1
D gene: -
V gene: TRBV7-9
clone size: -
CDR3 DNA: TGTGCCAGCAGCCTCAACAGTGAAGCTTTCTTT
CDR3 protein: CASSLNSEAFF

J gene: TRBJ1-4
D gene: -
V gene: TRBV6-1
clone size: -
CDR3 DNA: TGTGCCAGCAGTGAAGATAGGACAGCCGTTCCAAAACTGTTTTTT
CDR3 protein: CASSEDRTAVPKLFF